What follows is one T cell receptor (beta chain) and its context. The source of the sample is a study of chemoradiotherapy in HPV16-positive cancers. Sequencing was performed with immunoSEQ multiplex PCR; in TCRdb, only in-frame clones are kept and a portion is missing. This table has around 9,600 clones, around 73% appearing once. Trimming left V 2 bases short and J 6 bases short, with 17 bases between. Germline CDR1 and CDR2: MNHNS and SASEGT. This CDR3 contains 15 residues. Collection of the sample occurred from a patient who underwent chemoradiotherapy. The receptor comes from a human donor with HPV-associated anogenital cancer. This chain connects TRBV6-1 to TRBJ2-7; D assignment may be TRBD1 or TRBD2 (5 bases each). The CDR3 protein is CASSERQGALSEQYF. CDR3 DNA sequence: TGTGCCAGCAGTGAAAGGCAGGGAGCCCTCTCCGAGCAGTACTTC.